This TCR beta chain was recovered during a study of blood T cell repertoires in COVID-19 (dated by TCRdb to 2020 to 2022). Regarding the complete study: Samples covering the acute and convalescent phases of COVID-19 were provided by collaborators in the United States, Italy and Spain. The prospective study material was composed of cDNA or gDNA derived from T cells, B-cell-depleted T cells, or PBMCs. Deeply sampled blood TCRbeta repertoires from subjects exposed to, actively infected with, or recovered from COVID-19 were included in the dataset. A freely available public database, intended as a resource for researchers studying the immune response to SARS-CoV-2, is where the repertoires were released. Samples were obtained from the ongoing ImmuneRACE study (first 160 participants) and from roughly 1,300 subjects provided by 6 global collaborators. Sample metadata almost always included a de-identified subject ID, COVID-19 status, age in years and sex. Where HLA class I and class II types were available, the types were taken from metadata supplied by the sample provider, not from assay-based typing. Broad study findings and their caveats: How much clinical and demographic metadata was included differed by source and by participant, and the metadata was provided uncurated.

TCRbeta CDR3 regions were amplified from genomic DNA by means of the immunoSEQ Assay, a bias-controlled multiplex PCR. Per the source publication's procedure: Within the assay, amplification of reference gene primers was used to estimate how many nucleated cells each sample contained. To quantify the absolute abundance of each unique TCRbeta CDR3 rearrangement, sequence reads were collapsed and filtered. For each sample, productive Simpson clonality was calculated as the square root of Simpson's diversity index across productive rearrangements. This is the immuneACCESS table as TCRdb keeps it, with only in-frame sequences that have V and J called. A part of the clones is gone; compared with another copy, unresolved V genes explain less than half, and the rest is unexplained. V, J and clone size derive from that table, while D and trimming were established from the DNA sequence. This sample lists fewer than 250,000 clones; 90% were detected once. The ten most abundant clones make up about 15% of the sample.

Enrolling through a virtual design, the prospective study's participants ranged in age from roughly 18 to 95 years and lived across 20 to 30 United States geographic areas. To assign participants to cohorts, the prospective study relied on clinical history that participants themselves reported in a screening survey and a study questionnaire. A participant counted as exposed if, within 2 weeks of entering the study, that participant had been in contact with someone who had a PCR-confirmed or clinician-diagnosed COVID-19 case. Each participant in the prospective study had whole blood, serum and a nasopharyngeal or oropharyngeal swab collected by mobile phlebotomists. Participants in the prospective study had the option to provide additional blood draws and questionnaires over a 2-month period. Before DNA extraction, prospective study blood samples were shipped either frozen or at room temperature.

About this clone itself: Which antigen it targets is not known. No qualities accompany the bases; no much larger clone lies one base away.

Including the terminal cysteine and phenylalanine, the CDR3 comprises 17 residues. The retained sequence is limited to the CDR3, 51 bases, with the frame set at the first base. V lost 4 bases and J lost 5 bases, and the count of bases not matched to a germline gene is 15. Reading the germline V gene gives CDR1 LGHNA and CDR2 YNFKEQ. The clonotype comes from a man aged 25 to 40 who had been exposed to COVID-19. The sequenced sample consisted of PBMCs or T cells enriched from blood (not recorded which). The receptor chain draws on TRBV4-2 and TRBJ2-5; 8 central nucleotides agree with TRBD2. The CDR3 loop reads CASSPTVPRGAGETQYF. The DNA is TGTGCCAGCAGCCCCACGGTGCCGCGGGGGGCCGGGGAGACCCAGTACTTC.